A single T cell receptor beta chain is shown here with its context. This clone is a singleton in its sample. Its cognate antigen has yet to be identified. Base qualities are missing; no much larger clone stands one base away. The germline V gene provides CDR1 MDHEN and CDR2 SYDVKM. Compared with germline, V lacks 3 bases and J lacks 5 bases; bases without a gene match: 4. From its cysteine to its phenylalanine, the CDR3 spans 14 amino acids. Only CDR3 DNA remains: 42 bases, in frame from the first base. This sample is drawn from a study of cytomegalovirus exposure and HLA in healthy donors (dated by TCRdb to 2017 to 2019). Background on the whole study: According to an earlier analysis of several hundred of the donors, about 190 million T cells yielded some 110 million unique TCR beta sequences and about 300 Gb of sequence data. Roughly 300 gigabases of sequencing data and around 88 million unique TCR sequences made up an early release that covered about 640 HLA-typed donors. Of the roughly 400 genotyped donors, over 65% fell in the genetic ancestry cluster associated with self-reported Caucasian donors. The study aimed to test whether signatures of past pathogen exposure could be identified by cataloging public T cell receptors. The study profiled the T cell repertoires of under 850 subjects by immunosequencing and related them to cytomegalovirus serostatus. Besides the first cohort of 550 to 750 subjects, a separate validation cohort made up of 120 different subjects was used. High-throughput TCR immunosequencing, statistical association of individual TCRs with disease status, and machine learning were combined to predict cytomegalovirus infection status. To study patterns of TCR occurrence, a later analysis re-analyzed previously published TCR beta repertoires from under 750 donors and added high-resolution HLA genotyping. The later analysis used no new phenotypic data to find candidate immune exposures, relying instead on TCR beta sequences and their occurrence across donors. In an earlier analysis of 550 to 700 of the donors, high-throughput TCR beta sequencing was used to judge whether each TCR beta V gene segment behaved as functional or pseudogenic. Alongside the repertoire data, information on donor age, sex, ethnicity and CMV serostatus was compiled. A later genetic analysis used genome-wide SNP genotypes for 398 of the 666 donors, treating that subset as a discovery cohort. Every discovery cohort repertoire had been produced on one sequencing platform. HLA typing included class I and class II loci at four-digit resolution. The number of donors typed differed by locus, with about 620-630 for A, B, C, DRB1 and DQB1, 522 for DQA1, 600 to 610 for DPA1, and some 450 for DPB1. About five DR-DQ haplotypes were handled as single units for association and clustering, since linkage in the cohort was strong. Among 398 genotyped donors of the cohort, an average of approximately 250,000 unique TCR beta nucleotide sequences were sequenced per donor, approximately 20% of them non-productive.

In total, over 600 healthy bone marrow donors made up the cohort. Cohort members were all nominally healthy when sampled, although unrecorded immune exposures were likely present. The donor tested CMV seronegative and was one of the 352 seronegative cohort members. A peripheral blood sample was provided by each donor, and peripheral blood mononuclear cells were used for TCR beta sequencing. Genomic DNA was extracted from the blood cell samples with the Qiagen DNeasy Blood Extraction Kit. Library prep was done by the immunoSEQ multiplex PCR assay. For the multiplex PCR, a mixture combining 60 forward primers for TCR Vbeta segments and 13 reverse primers for TCR Jbeta segments was used. The CDR3 region of rearranged TCR beta genes was amplified from genomic DNA by a multiplex PCR assay. The amplified TCR beta libraries were sequenced on the Illumina HiSeq System as 87-base-pair reads. The source study handled its data this way. In a later analysis, tens of millions of unique TCR beta chains were counted across the 666 repertoires, and roughly 11 million of these chains were shared by at least two donors. Raw reads were error-corrected and collapsed into unique sequences with a nearest-neighbor algorithm that merged closely related sequences to remove PCR and sequencing errors. To assign V, D and J gene segments, CDR3 sequences were aligned to IMGT reference sequences. For a sequence to be retained, at least a six-nucleotide match to both a V gene segment and a J gene segment was required. Rearrangements were called productive when the CDR3 lacked stop codons and stayed in frame with V and J; all others were non-productive. CDR3 was defined by IMGT convention, running from the second conserved V-encoded cysteine to the conserved J-encoded phenylalanine. Sequences without an unambiguous match to a single V gene segment were excluded from the earlier analysis of several hundred of the donors. In an earlier analysis of a few hundred of the donors, V segments were called functional above 56.7% productive rearrangements and were called segregating when the between-donor standard deviation exceeded 5%. To diagnose cytomegalovirus status from the catalog of TCR beta chain sequences, a statistical classification framework was built. V and J gene assignment, in a later analysis, came from comparing TCR nucleotide sequences with IMGT/GENE-DB human TR gene sequences. Using the TCRdist pipeline, a later analysis assigned CDR3 sequences along with most-parsimonious VDJ recombination scenarios. A later analysis defined each TCR beta chain by its CDR3 amino acid sequence plus V-gene family, and excluded reads lacking a unique V-gene family. To address suspected cross-contamination and a sequencing artifact, a later analysis removed several hundred highly shared, low-generation-probability nucleotide sequences. In a later analysis, a clonal expansion index for each public chain was calculated from normalized within-repertoire ranks of inferred template counts. In a later analysis, generation probabilities were computed using a VDJ recombination model fitted to out-of-frame rearrangements, and the results were checked against IGoR. Hypergeometric tests were used in a later analysis to score TCR-TCR, TCR-HLA and TCR-CMV co-occurrence, with a repertoire-size bias correction applied to the TCR pairs. False discovery rates were estimated in a later analysis by permuting HLA or CMV assignments 20 times. In a later analysis, co-occurring TCRs were grouped using DBSCAN, with TCRdist sequence similarity added in when clustering inside HLA-allele-positive subsets. Co-occurrence clustering excluded repertoires with fewer than 30,000 or more than 120,000 public chains, plus five with anomalous nucleotide sharing. This immuneACCESS table, as held by TCRdb, lists in-frame sequences with V and J called but not all clones. Of the missing ones, under half trace to an unresolved V gene in checked studies; the others have no known cause. The V and J calls and clone size are taken from that table; D and trimming were inferred from the DNA. The sample table lists under 150,000 clones, around 83% of them with a count of one. The top ten clonotypes cover roughly 1.2% of the sample.

Points the paper makes about the study in general: A cluster of highly shared sequence variants was judged likely to represent a technical artifact of the sequencing pipeline. Compared with equally common non-associated chains, HLA-associated TCR beta chains in a later analysis were more clonally expanded and had lower generation probabilities. Specific HLA alleles were associated with 15,000 to 20,000 TCR beta sequences at a false discovery rate of 0.05 in a later analysis. This cohort had only TCR beta chains sequenced, and the lack of alpha or paired-chain data limited which features could be detected. A further reported finding was that TCR beta sequences accurately predicted the HLA-A and HLA-B alleles for most subjects in the first cohort. In a later analysis, several top co-occurrence clusters were reported to appear linked to parvovirus B19, influenza, CMV and Epstein-Barr virus. According to a later genetic analysis, donors in an Asian-associated ancestry cluster had fewer N-insertions in productive TCRs than the roughly 670-donor mean. Presence/absence analyses assumed roughly uniform sequencing depth across donors, an assumption that may not hold. A later analysis found that TCR association rates varied across HLA loci, with DRB1 alleles showing the most associated TCRs and HLA-C alleles the fewest. Across donors, most TCR sequences were observed very rarely, whereas some public TCRs were present in many individuals. When HLA alleles, especially DR and DQ, strongly co-occurred, TCR associations were difficult to assign to individual alleles. Linkage disequilibrium might explain the correlated functional status among segregating V segments, but an unknown experimental factor could not be excluded. The earlier analysis of fewer than 750 of the donors excluded roughly 17 rarely observed V segments, including chromosome 9 orphons, because counts were too low. The classifier was reported to diagnose cytomegalovirus status with high specificity and sensitivity in both the original and validation cohorts. The authors suggested that the approach could potentially be extended to other disease states and immunological phenotypes. A total of about 150 TCR beta chains were listed by the study as associated with cytomegalovirus. A later genetic analysis associated a missense DCLRE1C variant with V-gene and J-gene trimming of TCR beta chains, and an independent cohort replicated the association. In an earlier analysis of approximately 590 of the donors, most TCR beta V segments appeared in productive rearrangements about 90% or about 30% of the time, broadly matching IMGT annotations. Some IMGT-functional V segments, including TRBV6-2 and TRBV6-3, could not be distinguished by the 87-base-pair reads and were therefore excluded. In vitro tests confirmed that a few of the cytomegalovirus-associated TCR beta chains recognize cytomegalovirus antigens. Immune exposure information for the cohort was limited to CMV serostatus. Most CMV-associated TCR beta chains appeared to be HLA-restricted in a later analysis, and the HLA associations seemed to be driven largely by CMV exposure. Because HLA typing was unavailable for some donors at each locus, only the typed subset was used in association tests.

In this chain, TRBV28 is recombined with TRBJ1-3; TRBD1 aligns with 7 central bases. This TCR derives from a girl aged 2 to 9 in good health and CMV-seronegative. Sequenced sample: PBMCs. The DNA is TGTGCCAGCAGTTTGGAGGGGGCACGAAACACCATATATTTT. This is translated as CASSLEGARNTIYF.